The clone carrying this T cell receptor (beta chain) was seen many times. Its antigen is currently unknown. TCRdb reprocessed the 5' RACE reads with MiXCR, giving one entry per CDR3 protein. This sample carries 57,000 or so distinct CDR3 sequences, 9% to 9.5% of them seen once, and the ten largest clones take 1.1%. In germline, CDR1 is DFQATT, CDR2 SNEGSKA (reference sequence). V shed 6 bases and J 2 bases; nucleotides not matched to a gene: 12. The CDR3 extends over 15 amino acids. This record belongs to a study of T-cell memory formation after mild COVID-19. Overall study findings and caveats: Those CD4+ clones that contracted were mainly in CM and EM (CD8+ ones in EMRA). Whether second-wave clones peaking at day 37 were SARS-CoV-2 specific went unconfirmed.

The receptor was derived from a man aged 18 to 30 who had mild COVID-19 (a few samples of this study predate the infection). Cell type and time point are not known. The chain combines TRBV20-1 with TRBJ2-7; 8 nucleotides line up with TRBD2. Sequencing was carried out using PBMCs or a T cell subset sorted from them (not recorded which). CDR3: CSADSPGGVTYEQYF. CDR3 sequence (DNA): TGCAGTGCCGATTCTCCGGGAGGGGTAACCTACGAGCAGTACTTC.